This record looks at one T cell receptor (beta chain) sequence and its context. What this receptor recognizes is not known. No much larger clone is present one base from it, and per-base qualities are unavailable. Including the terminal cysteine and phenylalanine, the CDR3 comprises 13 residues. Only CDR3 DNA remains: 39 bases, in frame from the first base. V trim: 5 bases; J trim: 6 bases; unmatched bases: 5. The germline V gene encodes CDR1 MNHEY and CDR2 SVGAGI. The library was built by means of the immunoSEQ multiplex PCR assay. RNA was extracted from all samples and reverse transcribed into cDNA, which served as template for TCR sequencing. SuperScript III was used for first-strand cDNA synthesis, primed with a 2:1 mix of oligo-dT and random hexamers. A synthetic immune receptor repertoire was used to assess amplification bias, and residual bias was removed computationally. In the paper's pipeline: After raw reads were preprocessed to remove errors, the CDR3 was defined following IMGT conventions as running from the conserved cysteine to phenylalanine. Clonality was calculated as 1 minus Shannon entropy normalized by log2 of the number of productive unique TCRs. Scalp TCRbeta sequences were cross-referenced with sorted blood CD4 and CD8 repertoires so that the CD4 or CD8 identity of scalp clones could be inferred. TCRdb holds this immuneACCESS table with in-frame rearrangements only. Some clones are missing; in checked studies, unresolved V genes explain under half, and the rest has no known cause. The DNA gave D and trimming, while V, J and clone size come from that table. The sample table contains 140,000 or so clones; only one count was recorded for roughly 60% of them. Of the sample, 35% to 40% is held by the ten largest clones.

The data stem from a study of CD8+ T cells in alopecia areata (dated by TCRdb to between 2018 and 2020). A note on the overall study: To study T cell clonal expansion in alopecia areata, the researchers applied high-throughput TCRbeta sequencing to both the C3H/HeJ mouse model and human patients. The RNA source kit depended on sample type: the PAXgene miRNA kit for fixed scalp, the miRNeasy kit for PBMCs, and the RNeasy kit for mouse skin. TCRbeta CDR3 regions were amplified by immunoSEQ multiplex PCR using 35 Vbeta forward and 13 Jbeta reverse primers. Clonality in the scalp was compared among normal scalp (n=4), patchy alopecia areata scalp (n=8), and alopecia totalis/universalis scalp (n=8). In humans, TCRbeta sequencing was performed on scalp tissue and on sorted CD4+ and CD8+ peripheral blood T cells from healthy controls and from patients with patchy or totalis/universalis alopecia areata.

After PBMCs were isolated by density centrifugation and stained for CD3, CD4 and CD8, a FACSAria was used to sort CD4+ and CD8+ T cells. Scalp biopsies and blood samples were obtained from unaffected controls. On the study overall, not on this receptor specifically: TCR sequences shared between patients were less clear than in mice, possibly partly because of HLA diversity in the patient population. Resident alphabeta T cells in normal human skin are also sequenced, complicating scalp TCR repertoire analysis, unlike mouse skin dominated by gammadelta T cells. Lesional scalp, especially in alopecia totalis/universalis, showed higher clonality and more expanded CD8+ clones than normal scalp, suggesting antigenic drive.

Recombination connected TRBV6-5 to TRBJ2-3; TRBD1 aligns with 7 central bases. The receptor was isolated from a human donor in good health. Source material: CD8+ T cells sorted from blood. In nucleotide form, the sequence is TGTGCCAGCAGTAACAGGGGTGCGGATACGCAGTATTTT. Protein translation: CASSNRGADTQYF.